Included here is one T cell receptor (beta chain) sequence, with context. Antigen specificity is unknown. In the CD4+ fraction, cells were divided into CD45RA+ naive and CD45RA-negative memory subsets. The table came from immunoSEQ multiplex PCR; TCRdb's copy has only in-frame clones and leaves some out. This sample carries 2 million to 2.5 million clones, approximately 95% of them seen once, and the ten largest clones take about 0.39%. These data come from a study of shared clonotypes between healthy human individuals. Study observations and caveats: Donor scarcity curtailed the genetic and exposure-history diversity represented herein. Approximately 5.3% was the fraction of naive CD4 clonotypes found shared across several donors. An effect of sequencing depth on clonotype sharing among donors was expected.

With 5 bases removed from V and 2 bases from J, the gap between germline ends came to 10 bases. The CDR3 consists of 14 residues. The germline CDR1 and CDR2 sequences are SGHNT and YENEEA. This chain links TRBV11-3 with TRBJ2-1; perhaps TRBD2 as D (5 bases). The receptor comes from a young man in good health. Some clones in this sample may be carry-over from other donors' samples. Sequenced input: naive CD4+ T cells from PBMCs. As to subset: CD45RA+ positively selected. The CDR3 sequence: CASSPEGAYNEQFF. Here the CDR3 DNA reads TGTGCCAGCAGCCCAGAGGGAGCCTACAATGAGCAGTTCTTC.